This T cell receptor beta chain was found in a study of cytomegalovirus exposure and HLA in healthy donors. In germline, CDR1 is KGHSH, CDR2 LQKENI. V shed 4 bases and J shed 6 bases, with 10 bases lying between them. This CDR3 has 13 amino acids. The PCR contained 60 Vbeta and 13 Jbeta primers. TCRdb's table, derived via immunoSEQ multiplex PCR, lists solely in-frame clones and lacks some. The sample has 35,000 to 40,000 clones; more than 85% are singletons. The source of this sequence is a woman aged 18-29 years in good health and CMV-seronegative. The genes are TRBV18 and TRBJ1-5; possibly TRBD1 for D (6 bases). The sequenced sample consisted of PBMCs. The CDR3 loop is CASSQTGTQPQHF. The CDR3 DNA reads TGTGCCAGCTCACAAACAGGGACTCAGCCCCAGCATTTT.